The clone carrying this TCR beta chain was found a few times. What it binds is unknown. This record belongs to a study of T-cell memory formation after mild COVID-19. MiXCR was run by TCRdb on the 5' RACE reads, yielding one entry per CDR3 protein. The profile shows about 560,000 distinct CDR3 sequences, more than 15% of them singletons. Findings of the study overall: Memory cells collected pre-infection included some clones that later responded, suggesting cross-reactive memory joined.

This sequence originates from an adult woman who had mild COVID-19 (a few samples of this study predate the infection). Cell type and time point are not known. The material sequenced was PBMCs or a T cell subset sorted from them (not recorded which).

As DNA, the CDR3 is TGTGCCAGCTCATGGACTAGCGGGGGGGCCGAGCAGTTCTTC. Its translation: CASSWTSGGAEQFF. V is TRBV12-3 or TRBV12-4 and J is TRBJ2-1, with TRBD2 matching 15 bases. Trimming removed 8 bases from V and 10 bases from J; junction bases left unmatched: 6. This CDR3 has 14 residues.